This paragraph reports one TCR beta chain. The specificity of this receptor is unknown. Per-base qualities were not stored, and no clone one base away is much larger. The CDR3 runs 16 residues from the cysteine to the phenylalanine. Kept here is only the CDR3 DNA, which spans 48 bases and is read in frame from base 1. CDR1 GTSNPN and CDR2 SVGIG were looked up in the germline V gene (reference sequence). V and J lose 1 base and 3 bases, and a span of 13 bases separates them. This entry is derived from a study of blood T cell repertoires in COVID-19 (TCRdb year 2020). General notes on the study: Collaborator samples came from the United States, Italy and Spain and covered acute and convalescent phases of COVID-19. The prospective study material was composed of cDNA or gDNA derived from T cells, B-cell-depleted T cells, or PBMCs. The dataset comprised deeply sampled blood TCRbeta repertoires from subjects exposed to, actively infected with, or recovered from COVID-19. The repertoires were made available in a free public database intended to serve as a resource for research on the immune response to SARS-CoV-2. The samples were drawn from the first 160 participants of the ongoing ImmuneRACE study and from over a thousand subjects provided by 6 global collaborators. Sample metadata almost always included a de-identified subject ID, COVID-19 status, age in years and sex. Where available, HLA class I and class II types were obtained from metadata supplied by the sample provider rather than from assay-based typing. Overall study results and their limits: The amount of clinical and demographic metadata varied by source and participant and was provided uncurated.

TCRbeta CDR3 regions were amplified from genomic DNA by means of the immunoSEQ Assay, a bias-controlled multiplex PCR. On the authors' methods: Within the assay, amplification of reference gene primers was used to estimate how many nucleated cells each sample contained. Sequence reads were collapsed and filtered to measure the absolute abundance of every unique TCRbeta CDR3 rearrangement. For each sample, productive Simpson clonality was calculated as the square root of Simpson's diversity index over productive rearrangements. Imported from immuneACCESS, the table was reduced by TCRdb to in-frame sequences with V and J called. These copies leave out some clones; in studies compared against another copy, an unresolved V gene accounts for under half, and the cause of the remainder is not known. The DNA gave D and trimming, while V, J and clone size come from that table. The sample table shows approximately 200,000 clones, and approximately 90% are seen once. The ten most abundant clones make up 5.5% to 8% of the sample.

Another Seattle source contributed samples from volunteer blood donors who had recovered from COVID-19. Whole blood was collected in K2EDTA tubes by collaborating institutions according to the institutions' own protocols. For TCRbeta analysis, collaborators shipped samples as frozen whole blood, isolated PBMCs, or DNA extracted from either of those sample types. The V and J genes are TRBV30 and TRBJ1-6; TRBD1 might be the D gene, on 6 matching bases. Material: peripheral blood. This TCR came from a man aged 55 to 70 who had recovered from COVID-19. The DNA is as follows: TGTGCCTGGAGTGCGCGACAGGTCGGCTATAATTCACCCCTCCACTTT. Protein translation: CAWSARQVGYNSPLHF. The CDR3 plus the reference TRBV30 and TRBJ1-6 genes for the other parts give the full variable domain: SQTIHQWPATLVQPVGSPLSLECTVEGTSNPNLYWYRQAAGRGLQLLFYSVGIGQISSEVPQNLSASRPQDRQFILSSKKLLLSDSGFYLCAWSARQVGYNSPLHFGNGTRLTVT.